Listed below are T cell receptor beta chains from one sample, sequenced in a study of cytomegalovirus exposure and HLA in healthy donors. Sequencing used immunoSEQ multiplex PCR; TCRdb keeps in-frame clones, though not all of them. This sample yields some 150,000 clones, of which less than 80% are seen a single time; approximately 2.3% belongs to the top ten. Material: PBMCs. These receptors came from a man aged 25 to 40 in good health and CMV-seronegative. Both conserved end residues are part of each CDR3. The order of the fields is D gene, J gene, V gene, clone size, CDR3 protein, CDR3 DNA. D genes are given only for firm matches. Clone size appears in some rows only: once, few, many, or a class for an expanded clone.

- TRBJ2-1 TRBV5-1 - CASSSMIGLTENEQFF TGCGCCAGCAGCTCGATGATTGGACTAACCGAGAATGAGCAGTTCTTC
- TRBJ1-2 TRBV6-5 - CASSYSNRATGYTF TGTGCCAGCAGTTACTCGAACAGGGCTACGGGCTACACCTTC
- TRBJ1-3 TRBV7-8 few CASSRGGAGNTIYF TGTGCCAGCAGCAGAGGGGGGGCTGGAAACACCATATATTTT
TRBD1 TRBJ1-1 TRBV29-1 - CSVDRGNTEAFF TGCAGCGTCGACAGGGGGAACACTGAAGCTTTCTTT
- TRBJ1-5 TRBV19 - CASSMSLFNQPQHF TGTGCCAGTAGTATGTCACTCTTCAATCAGCCCCAGCATTTT
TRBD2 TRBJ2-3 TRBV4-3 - CASSQVTGSGGDTQYF TGCGCCAGCAGCCAAGTTACGGGTAGCGGGGGGGATACGCAGTATTTT
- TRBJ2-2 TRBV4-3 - CASSQASSRAFTGELFF TGCGCCAGCAGCCAGGCCTCCTCCAGGGCTTTCACCGGGGAGCTGTTTTTT
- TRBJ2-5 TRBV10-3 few CAISEEHPPQETQYF TGTGCCATCAGTGAAGAGCACCCACCCCAAGAGACCCAGTACTTC
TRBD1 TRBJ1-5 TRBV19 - CASSRDRASFQPQHF TGTGCCAGTAGTCGAGACAGGGCATCGTTTCAGCCCCAGCATTTT
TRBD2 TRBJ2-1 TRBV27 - CASTPGGASYNEQFF TGTGCCAGCACTCCGGGGGGGGCTTCCTACAATGAGCAGTTCTTC
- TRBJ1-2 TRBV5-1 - CASSSPGRGGYPF TGCGCCAGCAGCTCACCGGGAAGGGGAGGCTACCCCTTC
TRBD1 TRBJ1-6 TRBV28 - CASRQGFNSPLHF TGTGCCTCAAGACAGGGATTTAATTCACCCCTCCACTTT
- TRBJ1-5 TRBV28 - CASSLSGYSNQPQNF TGTGCCAGCAGTTTGAGCGGATATAGCAATCAGCCCCAGAATTTT
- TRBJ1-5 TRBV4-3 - CASSQDRGGSGQPQHF TGCGCCAGCAGCCAAGATAGGGGTGGGAGCGGGCAGCCCCAGCATTTT
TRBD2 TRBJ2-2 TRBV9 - CASKEGAGATGELFF TGTGCCAGCAAAGAAGGGGCGGGAGCCACCGGGGAGCTGTTTTTT
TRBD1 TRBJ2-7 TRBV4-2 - CASNVGTGNAEQYF TGTGCCAGCAACGTCGGGACAGGGAATGCCGAGCAGTACTTC
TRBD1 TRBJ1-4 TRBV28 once CASSVTGSLEKLFF TGTGCCAGCAGCGTGACAGGGAGTTTGGAAAAACTGTTTTTT
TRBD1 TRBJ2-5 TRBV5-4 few CASTIQGAETQYF TGTGCCAGCACCATACAGGGGGCGGAGACCCAGTACTTC
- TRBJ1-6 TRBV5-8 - CASSYGAPLHF TGTGCCAGCAGTTACGGGGCACCCCTCCACTTT
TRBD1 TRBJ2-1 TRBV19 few CSTSIGQGPYNEQFF TGTTCAACCAGTATAGGACAGGGGCCCTACAATGAGCAGTTCTTC
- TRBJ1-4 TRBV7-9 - CASSLDPGRSEKLFF TGTGCCAGCAGCTTAGATCCAGGGAGGAGTGAAAAACTGTTTTTT
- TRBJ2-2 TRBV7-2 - CASFPSRGTGELFF TGTGCCAGCTTCCCCTCAAGGGGAACCGGGGAGCTGTTTTTT
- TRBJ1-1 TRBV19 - CATQMGSTEAFF TGTGCCACCCAGATGGGCTCCACTGAAGCTTTCTTT